The 10 T cell receptor beta chains listed next were all sequenced from one sample in a study of siplizumab effects on memory and regulatory T cells. Using immunoSEQ multiplex PCR, the repertoire was profiled, and TCRdb retains in-frame clones only, with some absent. The sample records 100,000 or so clones, roughly 94% being singletons. Sequencing was carried out using non-Treg CD4+ T cells sorted from blood. The receptors originated from a human donor in good health.

The J gene is TRBJ2-7, the V gene TRBV11-2; possible D gene TRBD2, 5 bases. CDR1 is SGHAT, CDR2 FQNNGV, per germline. This CDR3 is built from 12 residues. The germline V and J ends were trimmed by 4 bases and 4 bases, with 8 bases remaining between them. The CDR3 region is CASSYGDYEQYF. The DNA for the CDR3 is TGTGCCAGCAGCTACGGGGATTACGAGCAGTACTTC. The entire variable domain, with the rest obtained from reference TRBV11-2 and TRBJ2-7, is as follows: EAGVAQSPRYKIIEKRQSVAFWCNPISGHATLYWYQQILGQGPKLLIQFQNNGVVDDSQLPKDRFSAERLKGVDSTLKIQPAKLEDSAVYLCASSYGDYEQYFGPGTRLTVT.

The chain couples TRBV4-1 to TRBJ2-7, with D possibly matching TRBD1 (6 bases). This CDR3 comprises 15 residues. CDR1 is MGHRA, CDR2 YSYEKL, per germline. V dropped 1 base and J dropped 4 bases, with 14 bases sitting between them. The CDR3 DNA follows: TGCGCCAGCAGCCAAGTTGGGACAAGTTTTTACGAGCAGTACTTC. Its translation: CASSQVGTSFYEQYF.

The chain uses TRBV6-5 and TRBJ2-7; TRBD1 is a possible D gene (6 bases). CDR1 is MNHEY, CDR2 SVGAGI, per germline. The CDR3 totals 15 residues. V lost 0 bases, J lost 4 bases, and 13 bases lay in between. The CDR3 spells CASSYSFQGQYEQYF. The DNA for the CDR3 is TGTGCCAGCAGTTACTCGTTCCAGGGGCAATACGAGCAGTACTTC.

This clone was detected only once. V usage is TRBV10-1 and J usage is TRBJ1-5, with no clear D. The CDR3 length is 13 residues. V lost 4 bases to trimming and J lost 10 bases, with 14 bases between them. The germline V gene encodes CDR1 WNHNN and CDR2 SYGVQD (reference sequence). The CDR3 region is CASSVALGKPQHF. The CDR3 DNA follows: TGCGCCAGCAGTGTGGCGCTCGGCAAACCCCAGCATTTT.

The chain links TRBV6-1 to TRBJ2-3; D is uncertain. The CDR3 sequence is 13 residues long. V lost 1 base, J lost 6 bases, and 8 bases lay in between. Germline loops: CDR1 MNHNS, CDR2 SASEGT. For the CDR3, the DNA is TGTGCCAGCAGTGAAGGTCCGCGGGATACGCAGTATTTT. Its protein is CASSEGPRDTQYF.

V is TRBV5-1 and J is TRBJ1-2; D is uncertain. The CDR3 contains 13 residues. With 0 bases removed from V and 4 bases from J, the gap between germline ends came to 7 bases. Germline CDR1 reads SGHRS; CDR2 reads YFSETQ. Written as DNA, the CDR3 is TGCGCCAGCAGCTTGGTACCGAGCTATGGCTACACCTTC. Protein: CASSLVPSYGYTF.

The chain combines TRBV2 with TRBJ1-1; D call uncertain. Deletions cut 7 bases from V and 4 bases from J, with 10 bases between. The length of the CDR3 is 12 residues. Germline V gene lookup returns CDR1 SNHLY and CDR2 FYNNEI. CDR3 DNA: TGTGCCAGCATGGCGGTTTCCACTGAAGCTTTCTTT. This codes for CASMAVSTEAFF. Filled out from reference TRBV2 and TRBJ1-1, the complete variable domain reads EPEVTQTPSHQVTQMGQEVILRCVPISNHLYFYWYRQILGQKVEFLVSFYNNEISEKSEIFDDQFSVERPDGSNFTLKIRSTKLEDSAMYFCASMAVSTEAFFGQGTRLTVV.

The chain joins TRBV19 to TRBJ1-5, with a tentative D call TRBD1 (5 bases). There are 16 residues in the CDR3. The germline CDR1 and CDR2 sequences are LNHDA and SQIVND (reference sequence). The V gene lost 1 base and the J gene lost 5 bases, with 15 bases spanning the gap. CDR3 DNA: TGTGCCAGTAGTATAGGTGGGGCCGGGCGGCATCAGCCCCAGCATTTT. It encodes CASSIGGAGRHQPQHF. The full variable domain, completed using reference TRBV19 and TRBJ1-5, is DGGITQSPKYLFRKEGQNVTLSCEQNLNHDAMYWYRQDPGQGLRLIYYSQIVNDFQKGDIAEGYSVSREKKESFPLTVTSAQKNPTAFYLCASSIGGAGRHQPQHFGDGTRLSIL.

The chain carries TRBV5-1 and TRBJ1-1; D remains ambiguous. From germline, CDR1 is SGHRS and CDR2 YFSETQ. V shed 7 bases and J shed 3 bases, with 16 bases lying between them. The CDR3 length is 14 residues. The CDR3 coding sequence is TGCGCCAGCCAAGCCTGGACCGGTTACACTGAAGCTTTCTTT. Its translation is CASQAWTGYTEAFF.

The chain uses TRBV21-1 and TRBJ2-3; the DNA was not compared with TRBD1, the D call given in the table. TRBV21-1 is designated a pseudogene. The CDR3 totals 14 residues. In DNA form, the CDR3 reads TGTGCCAGCAGCTCTCCAGACAGTCCCGATACGCAGTATTTT. Its protein product is CASSSPDSPDTQYF.